This T cell receptor beta chain emerged from a study of post-analysis software for immune sequencing data. Whole-study context: Relapsing-remitting, secondary progressive and progressive-relapsing multiple sclerosis courses were included.

Trimming cost V 2 bases and J 1 base, with 20 bases left between them. Germline CDR1 MGHDK, CDR2 SYGVNS. This CDR3 is 18 amino acids long. For this clonotype: Its antigen is as yet unknown.

The TCR beta cDNA libraries carried unique molecular identifiers. TCRdb reprocessed the PCR reads with MiXCR, giving one entry per CDR3 protein. The data contain roughly 800,000 distinct CDR3 sequences, roughly half of them singletons. Regarding the study as a whole: When patients were compared with controls, 4 or 5 TRBV segments were more frequent, TRBV5-6, TRBV5-1 and TRBV20-1 among them.

V is TRBV25-1 and J is TRBJ2-5, with D perhaps TRBD1 (6 bases). The specimen sequenced was blood. The receptor's source is a girl aged 10 to 17 with multiple sclerosis. The CDR3 spells CASSEPTGATLFQETQYF. CDR3 bases: TGTGCCAGCAGTGAACCGACAGGAGCTACCTTATTCCAAGAGACCCAGTACTTC.